One sample yielded the 21 T cell receptor beta chains listed below, sequenced in a study of OX40 agonist ivuxolimab in advanced cancers. Sequenced by immunoSEQ multiplex PCR; TCRdb stores in-frame clones only, minus some. The sample lists 85,000 to 100,000 clones; 80% to 90% were seen once. The source material was CD4+ or CD8+ T cells sorted from blood, sampled in a trial of the OX40 agonist ivuxolimab. The receptors were gathered from an adult with an advanced solid tumor such as melanoma, head and neck, liver or kidney cancer.

The chain uses TRBV27 and TRBJ1-3, with D unclear. Trimming removed 3 bases at V and 4 bases at J, with 7 bases between. The V gene's germline CDR1 is MNHEY and CDR2 SMNVEV (reference sequence). The CDR3 is 13 amino acids. CDR3 sequence reads: CASSFRSGNTIYF. The CDR3 nucleotides are TGTGCCAGCAGTTTCAGGTCCGGAAACACCATATATTTT.

This sequence joins TRBV4-3 and TRBJ2-1, with a possible D match to TRBD2 (7 bases). The germline CDR1 and CDR2 sequences are LGHNA and YSLEER. Trimming cost V 0 bases and J 0 bases, with 15 bases left between them. This CDR3 comprises 18 residues. The chain's CDR3 is CASSQEGWRGHSYNEQFF. CDR3 nucleotides: TGCGCCAGCAGCCAAGAAGGTTGGCGGGGGCACTCCTACAATGAGCAGTTCTTC.

The chain combines TRBV28 with TRBJ2-2; D may be TRBD1 (6 bases). V was pared by 4 bases and J by 3 bases, with 6 bases between. CDR3 length: 13 residues. Germline V gene sequence: CDR1 MDHEN, CDR2 SYDVKM. The CDR3: CASSSGDTGELFF. In DNA, the CDR3 is TGTGCCAGCAGTTCAGGGGACACCGGGGAGCTGTTTTTT.

The chain employs TRBV18 and TRBJ2-5; no definite D call. This CDR3 is 15 amino acids long. Deletions cut 0 bases from V and 5 bases from J, with 13 bases between. Germline loops: CDR1 KGHSH, CDR2 LQKENI. The CDR3 spells CASSPPGVSKETQYF. The CDR3 DNA reads as TGTGCCAGCTCACCACCTGGGGTATCGAAGGAGACCCAGTACTTC.

V usage is TRBV7-8 and J usage is TRBJ1-2; 7 nucleotides agree with TRBD1. In germline, CDR1 is SGHVS, CDR2 FQNEAQ. The junction had 10 bases not matched to a gene; V was cut back by 3 bases and J by 6 bases. There are 15 residues in the CDR3. Here the CDR3 reads CASSFGETGWNGYTF. CDR3 sequence (DNA): TGTGCCAGCAGCTTTGGGGAGACAGGGTGGAATGGCTACACCTTC.

V usage is TRBV28 and J usage is TRBJ1-3; 7 bases are a match to TRBD1. The CDR3 runs to 14 residues. After removal of 6 bases from V and 0 bases from J, the junction contained 2 bases not matched to a gene. CDR1 is MDHEN and CDR2 is SYDVKM in the germline V gene. CDR3 sequence reads: CASSPGGSGNTIYF. CDR3 nucleotides: TGTGCCAGCAGCCCAGGGGGCTCTGGAAACACCATATATTTT.

The V and J genes are TRBV5-4 and TRBJ1-1; TRBD1 might be the D (5 bases). CDR1 and CDR2 (germline): SGHNT, YYREEE (reference sequence). V lost 0 bases, J lost 6 bases, and 12 bases lay in between. The CDR3 contains 14 residues. CDR3 sequence reads: CASSLGQGFAEAFF. In nucleotides, the CDR3 is TGTGCCAGCAGCTTGGGCCAGGGTTTCGCTGAAGCTTTCTTT. Looking up the rest from reference TRBV5-4 and TRBJ1-1 gives the full variable domain: ETGVTQSPTHLIKTRGQQVTLRCSSQSGHNTVSWYQQALGQGPQFIFQYYREEENGRGNFPPRFSGLQFPNYSSELNVNALELDDSALYLCASSLGQGFAEAFFGQGTRLTVV.

The chain couples TRBV7-2 to TRBJ1-3; D gene ambiguous. V lost 3 bases and J 4 bases, leaving 7 bases between the germline ends. The CDR3 is 13 residues long. Germline V gives CDR1 SGHTA, CDR2 FQGNSA. CDR3 region: CASSLAMGNTIYF. CDR3 nucleotides: TGTGCCAGCAGCTTGGCCATGGGAAACACCATATATTTT.

The chain recombines TRBV25-1 with TRBJ1-2; maybe TRBD1 (6 bases). CDR1 MGHDK and CDR2 SYGVNS come from the germline V gene. The CDR3 length is 13 residues. The V and J ends lost 4 bases and 3 bases respectively, with 9 bases between them. The CDR3, as DNA: TGTGCCAGCAGTGCCTGGACAGACTATGGCTACACCTTC. Translating it yields CASSAWTDYGYTF.

This clone was found once. This CDR3 is CASAKDSIYGYTF. DNA of the CDR3: TGTGCCAGCGCCAAGGACAGCATCTATGGCTACACCTTC. The chain recombines TRBV19 with TRBJ1-2; a weak D match, TRBD1 (6 bases). The germline V gene encodes CDR1 LNHDA and CDR2 SQIVND (reference sequence). CDR3 size: 13 residues. Trimming stripped 9 bases from V and 4 bases from J, with 15 bases between.

The V gene is TRBV21-1, the J gene TRBJ2-5. TRBV21-1 is reported as a pseudogene. The CDR3 is made up of 14 amino acids. The CDR3 protein is CASSKGQGRETQYF. Written as DNA, the CDR3 is TGTGCCAGCAGCAAAGGGCAGGGACGAGAGACCCAGTACTTC.

The chain links TRBV5-5 to TRBJ2-7; 11 nucleotides match TRBD2. V shed 4 bases, J shed 2 bases, and the junction held 5 bases outside the gene matches. The germline gives CDR1 SGHKS, CDR2 YYEKEE (reference sequence). The CDR3 covers 15 residues. CDR3 loop: CASSRGLAETYEQYF. The DNA of the CDR3 is TGTGCCAGCAGCCGGGGACTAGCGGAGACCTACGAGCAGTACTTC. Full variable domain (missing parts from reference TRBV5-5 and TRBJ2-7): DAGVTQSPTHLIKTRGQQVTLRCSPISGHKSVSWYQQVLGQGPQFIFQYYEKEERGRGNFPDRFSARQFPNYSSELNVNALLLGDSALYLCASSRGLAETYEQYFGPGTRLTVT.

The chain is built from TRBV6-1 and TRBJ2-5; TRBD2 is a possible D gene (6 bases). Between the trimmed V and J ends, which lost 1 base and 5 bases, there was a span of 17 bases. Per the germline V gene, CDR1 is MNHNS and CDR2 is SASEGT. The CDR3 has 16 amino acids. For the CDR3, the DNA is TGTGCCAGCAGTGAAGAAGGGACTGTCGTGTATGAGACCCAGTACTTC. It yields the protein CASSEEGTVVYETQYF.

The chain combines TRBV7-9 with TRBJ2-5; D call uncertain. There are 11 residues in the CDR3. Germline CDR1 reads SEHNR; CDR2 reads FQNEAQ (reference sequence). V was pared by 5 bases and J by 3 bases, with 4 bases between. The CDR3 sequence is CASSHEETQYF. As DNA, the CDR3 is TGTGCCAGCAGCCATGAAGAGACCCAGTACTTC. Together with reference TRBV7-9 and TRBJ2-5, the CDR3 gives the full variable domain: DTGVSQNPRHKITKRGQNVTFRCDPISEHNRLYWYRQTLGQGPEFLTYFQNEAQLEKSRLLSDRFSAERPKGSFSTLEIQRTEQGDSAMYLCASSHEETQYFGPGTRLLVL.

The J gene is TRBJ2-1, the V gene TRBV5-1, with D perhaps being TRBD1 or TRBD2 (5 bases each). Germline V CDR1 and CDR2: SGHRS, YFSETQ. The CDR3 consists of 13 residues. The V end lost 3 bases, the J end lost 11 bases, and 15 bases lay between the germline ends. CDR3 coding DNA: TGCGCCAGCAGCTGGGACGGGTCGGCAAAGCAGTTCTTC. Translated: CASSWDGSAKQFF.

The chain combines TRBV7-9 with TRBJ1-1; D remains unclear. Trimming removed 2 bases at V and 1 base at J, with 5 bases between. This CDR3 has 13 residues. The germline CDR1 and CDR2 sequences are SEHNR and FQNEAQ (reference sequence). CDR3 sequence: CASSLNSNTEAFF. The CDR3 region has the DNA TGTGCCAGCAGCTTAAACTCGAACACTGAAGCTTTCTTT.

At least ten counts were recorded for this clone. J is TRBJ1-2 and V is TRBV27; 7 bases are shared with TRBD1. Germline V gives CDR1 MNHEY, CDR2 SMNVEV (reference sequence). V lost 5 bases, J lost 4 bases, and 10 bases stayed unmatched. CDR3 size: 15 residues. The DNA of the CDR3 is TGTGCCAGCAGTCCCCTCGAAGGGGGCGTCTATGGCTACACCTTC. This sequence encodes CASSPLEGGVYGYTF.

The table lists this clone with a few counts. The chain employs TRBV6-1 and TRBJ1-5; D uncertain. Germline values: CDR1 MNHNS, CDR2 SASEGT. The V and J ends lost 0 bases and 3 bases respectively, with 9 bases between them. The CDR3 consists of 15 residues. The CDR3 DNA follows: TGTGCCAGCAGTGAAGCGGGCACTTCCAATCAGCCCCAGCATTTT. Protein sequence: CASSEAGTSNQPQHF.

V gene TRBV6-6 combines with J gene TRBJ1-4; D unresolved. CDR1 and CDR2 from the germline V gene are MNHNY and SVGAGI (reference sequence). Trimming left V 6 bases short and J 4 bases short, with 6 bases between. CDR3 length equals 12 residues. CDR3 in DNA: TGTGCCAGCAGCCTACGTAATGAAAAACTGTTTTTT. Translating gives CASSLRNEKLFF.

This sequence joins TRBV6-6 and TRBJ2-4; D not certain. Germline V gene sequence: CDR1 MNHNY, CDR2 SVGAGI (reference sequence). V dropped 6 bases and J dropped 6 bases, with 9 bases sitting between them. The CDR3 totals 12 residues. The CDR3 protein is CASSPSSNIQYF. The DNA of the CDR3 is TGTGCCAGCAGCCCCTCCTCAAACATTCAGTACTTC.

The genes are TRBV10-3 and TRBJ2-3, with 9 bases matching TRBD2. The CDR3 has 16 amino acids. Germline V gives CDR1 ENHRY, CDR2 SYGVKD. The junction had 7 bases not matched to a gene; V was cut back by 6 bases and J by 0 bases. DNA for the CDR3: TGTGCCATCAGACCTAGCGGGGCCTCTAGCACAGATACGCAGTATTTT. As protein: CAIRPSGASSTDTQYF.